This is a list of T cell receptor beta chains from one sample in a study of T cell repertoires in cytomegalovirus infection. TCRdb re-analysed the reads in MiXCR, keeping a single row per CDR3 protein. The sample records about 310,000 distinct CDR3 sequences, about 17% being singletons. The sample comprised PBMCs. The receptor set was obtained from a human donor in good health (CMV status not recorded). Some clones in this sample may be carry-over from other donors' samples. Both conserved end residues are part of each CDR3. The D gene is left open where the match is weak. Clone size appears in some rows only: once, few, many, or a class for an expanded clone.

clone_size | j_call | v_call | d_call | cdr3_nt | cdr3_aa
NA | TRBJ2-5 | TRBV7-6 | TRBD2 | TGTGCCAGCAGCTCCACTAGCGGGGGGGGTAGGGCCCAAGAGACCCAGTACTTC | CASSSTSGGGRAQETQYF
many | TRBJ2-7 | TRBV7-2 | NA | TGTGCCAGCAGCTTAGTGGAGGGGGATTACGAGCAGTACTTC | CASSLVEGDYEQYF
NA | TRBJ1-1 | TRBV12-3/TRBV12-4 | NA | TGTGCCAGCAGTTTGCTGGAGAGGGGGACTGAAGCTTTCTTT | CASSLLERGTEAFF
few | TRBJ1-5 | TRBV5-6 | TRBD1 | TGTGCCAGCAGCTTGAGTGTATCATGGACAGGGGCGGGATATAGCAATCAGCCCCAGCATTTT | CASSLSVSWTGAGYSNQPQHF
NA | TRBJ2-3 | TRBV3-1 | NA | TGTGCCAGCAGCCACCGACGCGGAGCAGATACGCAGTATTTT | CASSHRRGADTQYF
few | TRBJ1-6 | TRBV2 | NA | TGTGCCAGCAGTGAACGACAGGCTAATTCACCCCTCCACTTT | CASSERQANSPLHF
few | TRBJ2-7 | TRBV7-9 | NA | TGTACCAGCAGCAACCCTGGTAGGGGTATCAACGAGCAGTACTTC | CTSSNPGRGINEQYF
few | TRBJ2-7 | TRBV5-6 | NA | TGTGCCAGCAGCAGGATTCAGTACGAGCAGTACTTC | CASSRIQYEQYF
NA | TRBJ2-6 | TRBV28 | TRBD1 | TGTGCCAGCGGGACAGCACATACTGGGGCCAACGTCCTGACTTTC | CASGTAHTGANVLTF
NA | TRBJ2-1 | TRBV2 | TRBD2 | TGTGCCAGCAGTGTGGAGCGGGGGCCATACAATGAGCAGTTCTTC | CASSVERGPYNEQFF
medium-sized | TRBJ2-7 | TRBV7-2 | TRBD1 | TGTGCCAGCAGCACCATGGGACAGATCTACGAGCAGTACTTC | CASSTMGQIYEQYF
NA | TRBJ2-7 | TRBV5-3 | NA | TGTGCCAGAAGCTTGAATAATAGGACAGTCCATAACTACGAGCAGTACTTC | CARSLNNRTVHNYEQYF
NA | TRBJ1-1 | TRBV12-3/TRBV12-4 | NA | TGTGCCAGCAGTTTAGGAGTATGGGGTGAAGCTTTCTTT | CASSLGVWGEAFF
NA | TRBJ1-1 | TRBV5-4 | TRBD1 | TGTGCCAGCAGCTTCGACAGGGTCACTGAAGCTTTCTTT | CASSFDRVTEAFF
many | TRBJ2-1 | TRBV28 | NA | TGTGCCAGCAGTTCCGCAGGGGCGGCCTCCTACAATGAGCAGTTCTTC | CASSSAGAASYNEQFF
NA | TRBJ2-7 | TRBV20-1 | TRBD2 | TGCAGTGCTAGCAAGAGCGGGACCAACTACGAGCAGTACTTC | CSASKSGTNYEQYF
once | TRBJ2-3 | TRBV19 | NA | TGTGCCAGTAGTATTGGACAGACTGCTGGTCGAAATACGCAGTATTTT | CASSIGQTAGRNTQYF
NA | TRBJ2-3 | TRBV20-1 | NA | TGCAGTGCTACCCGGAGAGGGGGGGATGTCACAGATACGCAGTATTTT | CSATRRGGDVTDTQYF
many | TRBJ2-1 | TRBV3-1 | TRBD2 | TGTGCCAGCACTCGACTAGCGGGGGCCGACAATGAGCAGTTCTTC | CASTRLAGADNEQFF
many | TRBJ2-1 | TRBV12-3/TRBV12-4 | NA | TGTGCCAGCAGTTCACAGCGGATCAATGAGCAGTTCTTC | CASSSQRINEQFF